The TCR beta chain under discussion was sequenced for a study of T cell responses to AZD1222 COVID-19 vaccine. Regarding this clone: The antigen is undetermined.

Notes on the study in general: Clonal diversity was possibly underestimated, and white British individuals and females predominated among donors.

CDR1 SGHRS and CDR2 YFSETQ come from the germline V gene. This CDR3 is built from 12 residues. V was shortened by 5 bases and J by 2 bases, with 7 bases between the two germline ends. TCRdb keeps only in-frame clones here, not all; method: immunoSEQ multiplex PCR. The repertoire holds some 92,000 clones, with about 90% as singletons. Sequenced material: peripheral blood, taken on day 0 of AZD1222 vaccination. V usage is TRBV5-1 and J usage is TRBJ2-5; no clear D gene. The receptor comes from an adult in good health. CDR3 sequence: CASRRPQETQYF. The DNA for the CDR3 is TGCGCCAGCAGGCGTCCTCAAGAGACCCAGTACTTC.